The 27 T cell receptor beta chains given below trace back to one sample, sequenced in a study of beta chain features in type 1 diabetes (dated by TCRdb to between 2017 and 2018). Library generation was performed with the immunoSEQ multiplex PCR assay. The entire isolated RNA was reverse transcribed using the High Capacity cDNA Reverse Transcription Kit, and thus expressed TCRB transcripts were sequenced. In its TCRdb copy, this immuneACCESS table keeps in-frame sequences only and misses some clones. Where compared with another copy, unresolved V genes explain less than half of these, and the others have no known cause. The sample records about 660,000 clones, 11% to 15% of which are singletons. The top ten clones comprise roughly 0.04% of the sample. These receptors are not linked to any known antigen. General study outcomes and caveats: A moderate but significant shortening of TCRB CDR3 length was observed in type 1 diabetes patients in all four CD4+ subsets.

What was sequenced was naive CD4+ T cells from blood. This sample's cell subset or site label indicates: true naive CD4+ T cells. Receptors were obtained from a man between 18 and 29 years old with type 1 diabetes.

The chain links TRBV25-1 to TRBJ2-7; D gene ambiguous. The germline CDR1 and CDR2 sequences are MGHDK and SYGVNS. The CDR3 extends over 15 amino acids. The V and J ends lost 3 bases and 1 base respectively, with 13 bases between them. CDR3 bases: TGTGCCAGCAGTGATGGCCAGACGACTTCCTACGAGCAGTACTTC. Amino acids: CASSDGQTTSYEQYF.

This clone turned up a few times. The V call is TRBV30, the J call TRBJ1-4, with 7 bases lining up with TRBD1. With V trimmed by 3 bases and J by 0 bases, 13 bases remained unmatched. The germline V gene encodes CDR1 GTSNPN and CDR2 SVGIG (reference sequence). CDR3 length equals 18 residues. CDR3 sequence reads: CAWRLFNRGTSTNEKLFF. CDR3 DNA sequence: TGTGCCTGGAGACTCTTCAACAGGGGAACCTCAACTAATGAAAAACTGTTTTTT.

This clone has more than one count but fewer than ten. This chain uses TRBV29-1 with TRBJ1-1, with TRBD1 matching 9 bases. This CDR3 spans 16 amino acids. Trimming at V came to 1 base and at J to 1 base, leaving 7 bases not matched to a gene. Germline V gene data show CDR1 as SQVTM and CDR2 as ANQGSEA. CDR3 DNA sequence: TGCAGCGTTGAAGGGACAGGGGCGGTTAGGAACACTGAAGCTTTCTTT. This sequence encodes CSVEGTGAVRNTEAFF.

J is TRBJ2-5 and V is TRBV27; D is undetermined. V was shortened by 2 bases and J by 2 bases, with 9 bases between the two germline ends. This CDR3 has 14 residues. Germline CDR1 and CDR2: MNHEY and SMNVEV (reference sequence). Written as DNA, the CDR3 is TGTGCCAGCAGTTTAAGCAGAACTCAAGAGACCCAGTACTTC. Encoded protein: CASSLSRTQETQYF.

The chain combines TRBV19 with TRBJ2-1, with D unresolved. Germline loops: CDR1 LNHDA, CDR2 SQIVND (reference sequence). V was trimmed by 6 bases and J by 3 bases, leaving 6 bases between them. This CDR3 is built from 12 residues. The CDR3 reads CASRADYNEQFF. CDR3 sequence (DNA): TGTGCCAGTAGGGCCGACTACAATGAGCAGTTCTTC.

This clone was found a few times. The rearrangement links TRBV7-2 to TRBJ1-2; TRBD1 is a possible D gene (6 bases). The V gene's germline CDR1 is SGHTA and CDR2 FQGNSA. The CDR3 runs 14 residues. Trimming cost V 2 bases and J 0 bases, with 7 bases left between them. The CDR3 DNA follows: TGTGCCAGCAGCTTACAGGGGACTAACTATGGCTACACCTTC. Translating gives CASSLQGTNYGYTF.

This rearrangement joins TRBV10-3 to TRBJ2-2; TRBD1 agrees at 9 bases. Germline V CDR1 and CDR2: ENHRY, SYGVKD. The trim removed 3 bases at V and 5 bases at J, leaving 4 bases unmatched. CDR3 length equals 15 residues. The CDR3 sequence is CAISDPGQGTGELFF. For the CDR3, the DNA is TGTGCCATCAGTGACCCAGGACAGGGGACCGGGGAGCTGTTTTTT.

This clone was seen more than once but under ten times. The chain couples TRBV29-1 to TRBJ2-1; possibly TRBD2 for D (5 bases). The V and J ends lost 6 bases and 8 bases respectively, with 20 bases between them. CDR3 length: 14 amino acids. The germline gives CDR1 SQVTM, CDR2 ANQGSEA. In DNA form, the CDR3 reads TGCAGCGTGGCCGGACGGAGCCTGGAGGATGAGCAGTTCTTC. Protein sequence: CSVAGRSLEDEQFF.

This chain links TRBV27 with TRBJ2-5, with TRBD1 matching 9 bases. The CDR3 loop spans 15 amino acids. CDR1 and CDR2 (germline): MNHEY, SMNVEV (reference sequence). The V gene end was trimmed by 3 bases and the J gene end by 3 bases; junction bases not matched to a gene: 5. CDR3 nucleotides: TGTGCCAGCAGTTTGGCGGGACAGGGAAAAGAGACCCAGTACTTC. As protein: CASSLAGQGKETQYF.

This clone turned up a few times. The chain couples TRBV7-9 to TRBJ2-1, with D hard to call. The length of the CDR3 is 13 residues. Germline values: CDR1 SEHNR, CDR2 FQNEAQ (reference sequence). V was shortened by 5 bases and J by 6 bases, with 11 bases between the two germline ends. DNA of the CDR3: TGTGCCAGCAGCACTCTCTTGACCAATGAGCAGTTCTTC. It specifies CASSTLLTNEQFF.

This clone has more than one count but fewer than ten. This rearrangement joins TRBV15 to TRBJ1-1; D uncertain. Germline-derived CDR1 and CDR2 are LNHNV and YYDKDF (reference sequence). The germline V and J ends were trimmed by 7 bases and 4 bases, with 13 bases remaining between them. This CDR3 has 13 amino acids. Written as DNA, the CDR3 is TGTGCCACCAACCGGAACGGTTTCACTGAAGCTTTCTTT. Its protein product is CATNRNGFTEAFF. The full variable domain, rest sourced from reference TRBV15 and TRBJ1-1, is DAMVIQNPRYQVTQFGKPVTLSCSQTLNHNVMYWYQQKSSQAPKLLFHYYDKDFNNEADTPDNFQSRRPNTSFCFLDIRSPGLGDTAMYLCATNRNGFTEAFFGQGTRLTVV.

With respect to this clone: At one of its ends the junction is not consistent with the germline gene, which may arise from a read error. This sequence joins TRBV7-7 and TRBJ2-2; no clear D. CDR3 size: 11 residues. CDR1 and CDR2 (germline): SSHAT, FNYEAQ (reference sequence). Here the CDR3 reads CASSSTGELFF. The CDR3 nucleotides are TGTGCTAGCAGCTCGACCGGGGAGCTGTTTTTT.

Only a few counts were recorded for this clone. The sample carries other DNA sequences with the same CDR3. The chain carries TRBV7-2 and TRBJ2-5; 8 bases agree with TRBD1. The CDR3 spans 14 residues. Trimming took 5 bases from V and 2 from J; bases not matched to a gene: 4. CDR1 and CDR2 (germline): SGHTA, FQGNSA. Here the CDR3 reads CASSLNRGQETQYF. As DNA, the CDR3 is TGTGCCAGCAGCCTCAACAGGGGGCAAGAGACCCAGTACTTC.

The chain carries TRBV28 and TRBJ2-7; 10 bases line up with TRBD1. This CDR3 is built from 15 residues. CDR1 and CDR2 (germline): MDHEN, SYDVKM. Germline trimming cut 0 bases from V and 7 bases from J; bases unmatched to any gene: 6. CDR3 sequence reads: CASSLWGTGAPEQYF. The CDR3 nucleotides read TGTGCCAGCAGTTTATGGGGGACAGGGGCGCCGGAGCAGTACTTC.

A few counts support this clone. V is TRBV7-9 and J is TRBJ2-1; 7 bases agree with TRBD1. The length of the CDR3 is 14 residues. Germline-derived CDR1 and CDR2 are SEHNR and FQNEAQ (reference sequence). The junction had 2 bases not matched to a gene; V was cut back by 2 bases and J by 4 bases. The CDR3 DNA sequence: TGTGCCAGCAGCTTATCGACAGGGTACAATGAGCAGTTCTTC. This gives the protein CASSLSTGYNEQFF.

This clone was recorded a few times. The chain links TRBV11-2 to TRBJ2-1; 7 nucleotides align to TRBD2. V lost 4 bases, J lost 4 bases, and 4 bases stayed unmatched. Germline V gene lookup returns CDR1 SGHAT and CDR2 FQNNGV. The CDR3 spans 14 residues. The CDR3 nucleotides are TGTGCCAGCAGCTCTCTAGCGGATTACAATGAGCAGTTCTTC. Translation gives CASSSLADYNEQFF. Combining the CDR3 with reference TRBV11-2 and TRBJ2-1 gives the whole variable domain EAGVAQSPRYKIIEKRQSVAFWCNPISGHATLYWYQQILGQGPKLLIQFQNNGVVDDSQLPKDRFSAERLKGVDSTLKIQPAKLEDSAVYLCASSSLADYNEQFFGPGTRLTVL.

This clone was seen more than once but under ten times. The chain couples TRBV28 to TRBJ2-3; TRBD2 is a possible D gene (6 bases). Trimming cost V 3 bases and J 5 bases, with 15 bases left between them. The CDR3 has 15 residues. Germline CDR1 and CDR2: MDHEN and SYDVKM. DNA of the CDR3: TGTGCCAGCAGTTTCCCAGGGACTTTTAAAGATACGCAGTATTTT. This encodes CASSFPGTFKDTQYF.

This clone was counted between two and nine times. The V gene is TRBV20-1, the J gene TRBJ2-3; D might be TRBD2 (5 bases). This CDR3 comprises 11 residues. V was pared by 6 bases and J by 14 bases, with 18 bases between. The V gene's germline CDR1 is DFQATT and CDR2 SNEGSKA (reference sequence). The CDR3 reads CSAVGTRGPYF. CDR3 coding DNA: TGCAGTGCAGTAGGAACTCGGGGTCCGTATTTT.

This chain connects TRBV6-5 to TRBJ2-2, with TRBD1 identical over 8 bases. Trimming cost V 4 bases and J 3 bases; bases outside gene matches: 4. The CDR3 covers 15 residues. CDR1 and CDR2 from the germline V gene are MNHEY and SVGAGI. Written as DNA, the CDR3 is TGTGCCAGCAGTTCCCCGGGACAGGACACCGGGGAGCTGTTTTTT. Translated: CASSSPGQDTGELFF.

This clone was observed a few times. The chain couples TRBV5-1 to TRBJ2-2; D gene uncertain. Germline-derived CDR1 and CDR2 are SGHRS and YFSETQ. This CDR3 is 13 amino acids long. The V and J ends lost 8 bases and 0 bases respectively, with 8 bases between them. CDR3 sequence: CASKNSNTGELFF. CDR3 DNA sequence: TGCGCCAGTAAAAACTCGAACACCGGGGAGCTGTTTTTT.

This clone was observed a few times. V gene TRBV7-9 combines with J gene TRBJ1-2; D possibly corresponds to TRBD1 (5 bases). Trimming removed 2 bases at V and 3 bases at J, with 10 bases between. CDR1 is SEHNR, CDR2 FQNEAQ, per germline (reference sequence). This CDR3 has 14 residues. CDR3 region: CASSLIGADYGYTF. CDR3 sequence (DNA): TGTGCCAGCAGCTTAATAGGGGCGGACTATGGCTACACCTTC.

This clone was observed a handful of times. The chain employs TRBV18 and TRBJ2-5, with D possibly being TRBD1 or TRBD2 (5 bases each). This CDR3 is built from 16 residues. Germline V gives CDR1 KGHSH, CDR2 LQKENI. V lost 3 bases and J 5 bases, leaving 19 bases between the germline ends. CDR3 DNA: TGTGCCAGCTCACCCCCGGGGCCAGCGAGAGGGGAGACCCAGTACTTC. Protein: CASSPPGPARGETQYF.

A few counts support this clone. The CDR3 DNA is TGTGCCAGCAGCTTAAGCGGACAGGCAACCTACGAGCAGTACTTC. This gives the protein CASSLSGQATYEQYF. The V gene is TRBV7-9, the J gene TRBJ2-7, with TRBD1 identical over 7 bases. The ends lost 2 bases at V and 2 bases at J; junction bases unmatched: 6. This CDR3 has 15 residues. CDR1 and CDR2 (germline): SEHNR, FQNEAQ (reference sequence).

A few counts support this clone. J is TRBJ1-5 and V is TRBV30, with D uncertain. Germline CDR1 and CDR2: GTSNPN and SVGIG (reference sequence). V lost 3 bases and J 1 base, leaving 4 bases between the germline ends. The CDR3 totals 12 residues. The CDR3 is CAWRYSNQPQHF. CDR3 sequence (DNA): TGTGCCTGGAGATACAGCAATCAGCCCCAGCATTTT.

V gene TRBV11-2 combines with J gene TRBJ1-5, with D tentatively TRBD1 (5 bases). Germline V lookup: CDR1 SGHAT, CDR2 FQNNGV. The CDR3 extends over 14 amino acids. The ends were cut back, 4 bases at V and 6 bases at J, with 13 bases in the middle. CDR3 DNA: TGTGCCAGCAGCTCCTTAGGGGTTGGTCAGCCCCAGCATTTT. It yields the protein CASSSLGVGQPQHF.

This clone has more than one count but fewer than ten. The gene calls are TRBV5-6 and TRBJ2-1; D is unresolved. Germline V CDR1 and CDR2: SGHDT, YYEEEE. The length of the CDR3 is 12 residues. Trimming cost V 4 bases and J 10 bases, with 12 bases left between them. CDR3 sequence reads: CASSPIDREQFF. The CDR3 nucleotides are TGTGCCAGCAGCCCGATCGATAGGGAGCAGTTCTTC.

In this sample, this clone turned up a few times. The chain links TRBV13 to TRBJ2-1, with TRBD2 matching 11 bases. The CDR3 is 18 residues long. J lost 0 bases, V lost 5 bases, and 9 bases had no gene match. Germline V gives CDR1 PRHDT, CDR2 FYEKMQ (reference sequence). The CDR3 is CASSPRGLAGSSYNEQFF. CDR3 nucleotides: TGTGCCAGCAGCCCGAGAGGACTAGCGGGTAGCTCCTACAATGAGCAGTTCTTC.